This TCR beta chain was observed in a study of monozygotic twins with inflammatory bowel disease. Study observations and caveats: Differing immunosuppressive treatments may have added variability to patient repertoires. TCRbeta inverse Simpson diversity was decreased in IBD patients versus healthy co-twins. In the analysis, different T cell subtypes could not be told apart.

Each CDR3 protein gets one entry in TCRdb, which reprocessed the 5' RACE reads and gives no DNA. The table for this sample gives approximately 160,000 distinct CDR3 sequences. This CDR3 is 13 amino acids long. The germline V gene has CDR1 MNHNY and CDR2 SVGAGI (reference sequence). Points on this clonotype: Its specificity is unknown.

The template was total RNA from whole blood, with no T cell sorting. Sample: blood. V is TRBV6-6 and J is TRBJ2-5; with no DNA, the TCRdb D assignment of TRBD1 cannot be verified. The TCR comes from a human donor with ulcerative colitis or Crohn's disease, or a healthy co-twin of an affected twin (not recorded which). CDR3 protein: CASKDGALVTQYF.